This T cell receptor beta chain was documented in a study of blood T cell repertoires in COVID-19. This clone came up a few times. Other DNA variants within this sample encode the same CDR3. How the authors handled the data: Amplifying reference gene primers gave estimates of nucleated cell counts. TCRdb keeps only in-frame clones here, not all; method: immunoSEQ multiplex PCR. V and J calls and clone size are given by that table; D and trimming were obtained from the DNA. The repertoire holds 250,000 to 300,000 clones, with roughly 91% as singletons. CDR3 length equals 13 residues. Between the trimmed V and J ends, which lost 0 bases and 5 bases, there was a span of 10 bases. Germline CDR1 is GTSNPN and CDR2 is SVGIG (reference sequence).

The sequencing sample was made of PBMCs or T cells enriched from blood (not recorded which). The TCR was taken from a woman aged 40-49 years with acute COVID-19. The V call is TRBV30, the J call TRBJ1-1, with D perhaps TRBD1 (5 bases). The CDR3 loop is CAWSVTGGTEAFF. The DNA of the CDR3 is TGTGCCTGGAGTGTAACCGGGGGGACTGAAGCTTTCTTT.